The clone carrying this TCR beta chain was observed a few times. The length of the CDR3 is 13 residues. V lost 10 bases and J lost 4, with 13 bases in between. Authors of the study amplified TCR beta CDR3 regions from RNA transcripts. RT-PCR in the first round (using the HTBI primer set) targeted the TCR CDR3. TCRdb re-called the multiplex PCR reads through MiXCR, storing one row per CDR3 protein. The top ten clones hold 40% to 45% of a sample with approximately 380,000 distinct CDR3 sequences, 15% to 20% of them seen once. This entry belongs to a study of T cells in Graves' hyperthyroidism and ophthalmopathy.

The sequencing sample was made of blood. This receptor was obtained from a man aged 18 to 29 with Graves' ophthalmopathy. The V call is TRBV12-3 or TRBV12-4, the J call TRBJ2-2; tentatively, D is TRBD1 or TRBD2 (5 bases each). Here the CDR3 DNA reads TGTGCCATGACACAGAGGGGCACCGGGGAGCTGTTTTTT. Its translation is CAMTQRGTGELFF.